The 32 T cell receptor beta chains presented below share a single source sample, sequenced in a study of T cell responses to AZD1222 COVID-19 vaccine. The table came from immunoSEQ multiplex PCR; TCRdb's copy has only in-frame clones and leaves some out. The sample records some 170,000 clones, 85% to 90% being singletons. The source was peripheral blood, collected on day 0 of AZD1222 vaccination. Receptors were obtained from an adult in good health.

V usage is TRBV11-1 and J usage is TRBJ2-5, with D unclear. The germline V and J ends were trimmed by 5 bases and 5 bases, with 12 bases remaining between them. This CDR3 spans 13 amino acids. Per the germline V gene, CDR1 is SGHAT and CDR2 is FQDESV (reference sequence). The CDR3 sequence is CASSPLRWETQYF. CDR3 sequence (DNA): TGTGCCAGCAGCCCCCTCCGGTGGGAGACCCAGTACTTC.

The V call is TRBV6-6, the J call TRBJ1-2, with 9 bases identical to TRBD1. This CDR3 has 14 amino acids. Trimming removed 5 bases from V and 4 bases from J; junction bases left unmatched: 5. Germline V lookup: CDR1 MNHNY, CDR2 SVGAGI (reference sequence). CDR3 region: CASSPGQGTYGYTF. CDR3 DNA sequence: TGTGCCAGCAGTCCGGGACAGGGCACCTATGGCTACACCTTC.

This sequence joins TRBV7-3 and TRBJ2-2; D remains ambiguous. Per germline, CDR1 SGHTA and CDR2 FQGTGA. The V gene lost 8 bases and the J gene lost 6 bases, with 19 bases spanning the gap. This CDR3 contains 15 residues. The CDR3 bases are TGTGCCAGCGCTCCGAGACAAATATTTTCCGGGGAGCTGTTTTTT. The encoded protein is CASAPRQIFSGELFF.

The chain recombines TRBV28 with TRBJ2-1, with 13 bases aligning to TRBD2. The germline V gene encodes CDR1 MDHEN and CDR2 SYDVKM. The V and J ends lost 7 bases and 9 bases, in that order; junction bases with no gene match: 6. The CDR3 is made up of 14 amino acids. The CDR3 DNA sequence: TGTGCCAGCAATGTACTAGCGGGAGGGGGTGAGCAGTTCTTC. Its translation is CASNVLAGGGEQFF.

This chain connects TRBV11-2 to TRBJ1-6; D may be TRBD1 (5 bases). V was shortened by 5 bases and J by 0 bases, with 17 bases between the two germline ends. The V gene's germline CDR1 is SGHAT and CDR2 FQNNGV. The CDR3 has 18 residues. The CDR3 DNA reads TGTGCCAGCAGCACCCACAAGGGGCCCAGCTCCTATAATTCACCCCTCCACTTT. It yields the protein CASSTHKGPSSYNSPLHF.

The rearrangement joins TRBV3-1 (or the pseudogene TRBV3-2) to TRBJ2-4; 9 bases are shared with TRBD1. This CDR3 is 17 amino acids long. The ends lost 1 base at V and 2 bases at J; junction bases unmatched: 6. Per the germline V gene, CDR1 is LGHDT and CDR2 is YNNKEL (reference sequence). The CDR3 region is CASSQVGQGLTKNIQYF. The CDR3, as DNA: TGTGCCAGCAGCCAAGTAGGACAGGGGTTAACCAAAAACATTCAGTACTTC.

The chain recombines TRBV28 with TRBJ1-1; D is unclear. CDR1 and CDR2 from the germline V gene are MDHEN and SYDVKM. The CDR3 has 15 amino acids. V shed 7 bases and J shed 1 base, with 16 bases lying between them. CDR3: CASNTRRPRNTEAFF. The CDR3 bases are TGTGCCAGCAACACCCGAAGACCCAGGAACACTGAAGCTTTCTTT.

J is TRBJ2-3 and V is TRBV11-2; 13 bases match TRBD2. Trimming at V came to 4 bases and at J to 6 bases, leaving 7 bases not matched to a gene. CDR3 length equals 16 residues. The germline CDR1 and CDR2 sequences are SGHAT and FQNNGV. The chain's CDR3 is CASSWRTSGSWDTQYF. The DNA for the CDR3 is TGTGCCAGCAGCTGGAGGACTAGCGGGAGTTGGGATACGCAGTATTTT.

The rearrangement uses TRBV5-1 and TRBJ1-1, with 9 bases lining up with TRBD1. This CDR3 is 17 amino acids long. The germline gives CDR1 SGHRS, CDR2 YFSETQ. V was pared by 4 bases and J by 0 bases, with 10 bases of the junction left unmatched. This chain's CDR3 is CASSRTGTGSLNTEAFF. The DNA for the CDR3 is TGCGCCAGCAGCCGAACCGGGACAGGGAGCCTGAACACTGAAGCTTTCTTT.

This chain uses TRBV10-2 with TRBJ1-1; D ambiguous. The germline V and J ends were trimmed by 6 bases and 2 bases, with 4 bases remaining between them. CDR3 length equals 11 residues. In germline, CDR1 is WSHSY, CDR2 SAAADI. In nucleotides, the CDR3 is TGCGCCAGCAGAAAAAACACTGAAGCTTTCTTT. Translating it yields CASRKNTEAFF.

The chain links TRBV9 to TRBJ1-1, with a possible D match to TRBD1 (6 bases). V lost 0 bases and J 6 bases, leaving 15 bases between the germline ends. Looked up from germline, CDR1 is SGDLS and CDR2 is YYNGEE. This CDR3 comprises 15 residues. The CDR3 loop reads CASSVDQGSFAEAFF. CDR3 sequence (DNA): TGTGCCAGCAGCGTAGATCAGGGGAGTTTCGCTGAAGCTTTCTTT.

The chain recombines TRBV7-8 with TRBJ1-6; D ambiguous. The ends were cut back, 3 bases at V and 8 bases at J, with 11 bases in the middle. Germline CDR1 SGHVS, CDR2 FQNEAQ. The CDR3 runs 14 residues. CDR3 residues: CASSFAGQDSPLHF. The CDR3 DNA reads TGTGCCAGCAGCTTCGCGGGTCAGGATTCACCCCTCCACTTT.

The rearrangement links TRBV28 to TRBJ2-3; D may be TRBD2 (6 bases). The germline CDR1 and CDR2 sequences are MDHEN and SYDVKM. This CDR3 spans 15 amino acids. Trimming cost V 3 bases and J 5 bases, with 15 bases left between them. CDR3 region: CASSLGGSGRDTQYF. The DNA for the CDR3 is TGTGCCAGCAGTTTGGGGGGAAGTGGTAGAGATACGCAGTATTTT.

The J gene is TRBJ2-7, the V gene TRBV2; 7 bases fit TRBD1. The CDR3 contains 13 residues. V was clipped by 5 bases and J by 2 bases; unmatched bases: 3. Germline loops: CDR1 SNHLY, CDR2 FYNNEI. The CDR3 DNA follows: TGTGCCAGCAGTCGGGACAGCACCTACGAGCAGTACGTC. Protein product: CASSRDSTYEQYV.

This rearrangement joins TRBV19 to TRBJ1-3; maybe TRBD1 (6 bases). Trimming left V 6 bases short and J 2 bases short, with 11 bases between. The CDR3 contains 14 residues. Germline assignment: CDR1 LNHDA and CDR2 SQIVND (reference sequence). The CDR3 bases are TGTGCCAGTAGGACCGAGGGGGCTGGAAACACCATATATTTT. Protein product: CASRTEGAGNTIYF.

This rearrangement joins TRBV5-1 to TRBJ1-6, with 12 bases lining up with TRBD1. CDR1 and CDR2 from the germline V gene are SGHRS and YFSETQ. The CDR3 contains 18 residues. The J segment lost 9 bases and the V segment lost 4 bases, leaving 14 bases of the junction unmatched. This CDR3 reads CASSPSRRGQGAVSPLHF. CDR3 in DNA: TGCGCCAGCAGCCCCTCCCGCCGGGGACAGGGGGCGGTTTCACCCCTCCACTTT.

The J gene is TRBJ1-5, the V gene TRBV30; perhaps TRBD1 as D (5 bases). The CDR3 runs to 13 residues. Germline assignment: CDR1 GTSNPN and CDR2 SVGIG (reference sequence). V was cut by 2 bases and J by 3 bases, with 8 bases left in between. The CDR3 reads CAWSIGVNQPQHF. In DNA, the CDR3 is TGTGCCTGGAGTATAGGGGTCAATCAGCCCCAGCATTTT.

The chain uses TRBV11-3 and TRBJ2-1; the match to TRBD2 covers 11 bases. The CDR3 runs to 14 residues. V gave up 5 bases and J gave up 10 bases; unmatched junction bases: 7. CDR1 and CDR2 (germline): SGHNT, YENEEA. This chain's CDR3 is CASSPGSSGGEQFF. For the CDR3, the DNA is TGTGCCAGCAGCCCAGGGTCTAGCGGGGGGGAGCAGTTCTTC.

The chain links TRBV7-8 to TRBJ2-5; 7 bases fit TRBD1. Germline trimming cut 2 bases from V and 0 bases from J; bases unmatched to any gene: 6. This CDR3 contains 16 residues. Germline CDR1 is SGHVS and CDR2 is FQNEAQ. The CDR3 spells CASSLNDRANQETQYF. The CDR3 DNA reads as TGTGCCAGCAGCTTAAATGACAGGGCCAACCAAGAGACCCAGTACTTC.

This rearrangement joins TRBV28 to TRBJ2-7; D not resolved. Germline values: CDR1 MDHEN, CDR2 SYDVKM. The CDR3 contains 16 residues. V was clipped by 2 bases and J by 6 bases, with 20 bases between them. The DNA of the CDR3 is TGTGCCAGCAGTTTACCCCAGGCAGGACCCCGACGCGAGCAGTACTTC. Residues: CASSLPQAGPRREQYF.

The chain links TRBV5-8 to TRBJ1-1, with D perhaps matching TRBD1 (5 bases). The CDR3 consists of 13 residues. Trimming left V 5 bases short and J 5 bases short, with 13 bases between. CDR1 and CDR2 (germline): SGHTS, YDEGEE. The CDR3 DNA follows: TGTGCCAGCAGGAGAGGGGCGTGGACTGAAGCTTTCTTT. This codes for CASRRGAWTEAFF.

V and J are TRBV6-5 and TRBJ2-7; 10 bases fit TRBD1. The CDR3 totals 14 residues. Unmatched junction bases numbered 7, after V lost 10 bases and J lost 1 base. Germline CDR1 is MNHEY and CDR2 is SVGAGI. CDR3 nucleotide sequence: TGTGCCACCGCAGGGGACAGGGGATCCTACGAGCAGTACGTC. This gives the protein CATAGDRGSYEQYV.

The CDR3 coding sequence is TGTGCCAGCAGTTACTCTTGGACAGGGGGCGTTCAGCCCCAGCATTTT. This translates into CASSYSWTGGVQPQHF. The gene calls are TRBV6-5 and TRBJ1-5, with 11 bases aligning to TRBD1. After removal of 0 bases from V and 6 bases from J, the junction contained 4 bases not matched to a gene. Per germline, CDR1 MNHEY and CDR2 SVGAGI. CDR3 length equals 16 residues.

The chain links TRBV14 to TRBJ2-7, with D possibly TRBD1 on 6 matching bases. The CDR3 totals 14 residues. Germline CDR1 SGHDN, CDR2 FVKESK. V shed 1 base and J shed 4 bases, with 11 bases lying between them. The CDR3 sequence: CASSQGQGFYEQYV. The CDR3, as DNA: TGTGCCAGCAGCCAAGGTCAGGGGTTTTACGAGCAGTACGTC.

This clone was observed a single time. The chain combines TRBV5-8 with TRBJ2-7; 7 nucleotides agree with TRBD1. The germline gives CDR1 SGHTS, CDR2 YDEGEE. This CDR3 has 16 amino acids. The ends lost 4 bases at V and 0 bases at J; junction bases unmatched: 10. The CDR3 DNA follows: TGTGCCAGCAGCATAGGGACAGCGAAGAGCTCCTACGAGCAGTACTTC. Protein sequence: CASSIGTAKSSYEQYF. The whole variable domain, filled in from reference TRBV5-8 and TRBJ2-7, reads EAGVTQSPTHLIKTRGQQATLRCSPISGHTSVYWYQQALGLGLQFLLWYDEGEERNRGNFPPRFSGRQFPNYSSELNVNALELEDSALYLCASSIGTAKSSYEQYFGPGTRLTVT.

This sequence joins TRBV10-2 and TRBJ1-1; TRBD1 is a possible D gene (5 bases). The CDR3 has 15 amino acids. Germline lookup yields CDR1 WSHSY and CDR2 SAAADI. V lost 2 bases, J lost 1 base, and 11 bases lay in between. The CDR3: CASSERGRGNTEAFF. As DNA, the CDR3 is TGCGCCAGCAGTGAGAGGGGACGGGGGAACACTGAAGCTTTCTTT.

The chain uses TRBV9 and TRBJ1-2, with 7 bases matching TRBD1. V lost 2 bases to trimming and J lost 1 base; unmatched junction nucleotides: 2. Germline V gene lookup returns CDR1 SGDLS and CDR2 YYNGEE. The CDR3 contains 14 residues. The CDR3 DNA sequence: TGTGCCAGCAGCGTCCAGGGGGTTAACTATGGCTACACCTTC. Translating it yields CASSVQGVNYGYTF.

The chain couples TRBV7-9 to TRBJ1-5; D possibly corresponds to TRBD1 (5 bases). CDR1 and CDR2 (germline): SEHNR, FQNEAQ (reference sequence). The CDR3 consists of 14 residues. Trimming removed 5 bases at V and 3 bases at J, with 11 bases between. The CDR3 bases are TGTGCCAGCAGCCGGACTGGACACAATCAGCCCCAGCATTTT. Residues: CASSRTGHNQPQHF.

The chain combines TRBV6-1 with TRBJ1-5; tentatively, D is TRBD1 (5 bases). CDR3 length equals 14 residues. V was cut by 2 bases and J by 4 bases, with 9 bases left in between. The germline gives CDR1 MNHNS, CDR2 SASEGT. This CDR3 reads CASSERRGNQPQHF. CDR3 in DNA: TGTGCCAGCAGTGAAAGGAGGGGTAATCAGCCCCAGCATTTT.

This chain uses TRBV4-3 with TRBJ2-5; TRBD2 matches at 9 bases. The CDR3 is 15 residues long. V was clipped by 3 bases and J by 5 bases; unmatched bases: 7. The germline V gene encodes CDR1 LGHNA and CDR2 YSLEER. DNA for the CDR3: TGCGCCAGCAGCCAGACCGCGGGAGGGGGTGAGACCCAGTACTTC. Translation gives CASSQTAGGGETQYF.

V gene TRBV5-6 combines with J gene TRBJ2-7, with unresolved D. In germline, CDR1 is SGHDT, CDR2 YYEEEE. CDR3 length: 14 amino acids. V lost 0 bases and J lost 0, with 7 bases in between. The CDR3 reads CASSLVGSSYEQYF. The DNA for the CDR3 is TGTGCCAGCAGCTTGGTCGGTAGCTCCTACGAGCAGTACTTC.

CDR3 in DNA: TGTGCCAGCAGTTTTAATCGTATTCGAAATCAGCCCCAGCATTTT. Amino acids: CASSFNRIRNQPQHF. The rearrangement joins TRBV28 to TRBJ1-5; D is unresolved. Germline V gene sequence: CDR1 MDHEN, CDR2 SYDVKM. With 3 bases removed from V and 4 bases from J, the gap between germline ends came to 13 bases. This CDR3 region has 15 residues.